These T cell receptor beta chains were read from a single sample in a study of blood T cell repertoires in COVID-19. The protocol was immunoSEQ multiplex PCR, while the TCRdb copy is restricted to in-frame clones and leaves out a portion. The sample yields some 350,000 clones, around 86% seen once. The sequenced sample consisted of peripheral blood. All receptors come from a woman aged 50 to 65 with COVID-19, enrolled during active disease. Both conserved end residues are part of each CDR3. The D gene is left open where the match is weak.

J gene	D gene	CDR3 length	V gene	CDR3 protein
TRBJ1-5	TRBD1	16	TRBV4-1	CASSQLTGNDNQPQHF
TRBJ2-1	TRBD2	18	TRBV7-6	CASSLARTPGLAGGEQFF
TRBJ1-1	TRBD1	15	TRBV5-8	CASSLPTGGGTEAFF
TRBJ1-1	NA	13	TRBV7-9	CASSNSRGTEAFF
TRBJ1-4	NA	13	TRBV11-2	CASSLGQVEKLFF
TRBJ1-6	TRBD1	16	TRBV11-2	CASSLKTGANNSPLHF
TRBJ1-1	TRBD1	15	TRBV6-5	CASLLTGTAYTEAFF
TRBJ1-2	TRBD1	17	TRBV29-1	CSVPIRDRGRVSYGYTF
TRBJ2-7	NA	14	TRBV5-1	CASSLAQSVYGQYF
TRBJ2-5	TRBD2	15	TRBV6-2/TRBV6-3	CASSSYGGGWETQYF
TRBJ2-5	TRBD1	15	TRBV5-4	CASSLGGGSQETQYF
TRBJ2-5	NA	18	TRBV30	CAWSAGWSSTSQQETQYF
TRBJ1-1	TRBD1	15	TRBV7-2	CASSFGRQGGTEAFF
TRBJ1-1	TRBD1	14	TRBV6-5	CASSRDRDNTEAFF
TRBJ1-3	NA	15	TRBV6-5	CASTTDESSGNTIYF
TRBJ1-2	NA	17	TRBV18	CASSPVKIGTYLLGYTF
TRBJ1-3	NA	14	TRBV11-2	CASSLIERGNTIYF
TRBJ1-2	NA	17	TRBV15	CATSRGGTKLDNYGYTF
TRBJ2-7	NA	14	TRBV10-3	CAIMRGPGSYEQYF
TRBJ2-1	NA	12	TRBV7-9	CASSPDRDEQFF
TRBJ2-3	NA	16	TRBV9	CASSVVLAAGTDTQYF
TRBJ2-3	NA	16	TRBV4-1	CASSQANDWRTDTQYF
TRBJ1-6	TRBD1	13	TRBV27	CASTAGGRVPLHF
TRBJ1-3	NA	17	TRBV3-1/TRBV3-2	CASSQDRRASSGNTIYF
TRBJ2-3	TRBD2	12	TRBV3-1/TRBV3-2	CASSPGGDTQYF
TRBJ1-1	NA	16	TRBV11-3	CASSLDQTRGTTEAFF
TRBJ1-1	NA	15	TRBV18	CASSPPNGGGTEAFF
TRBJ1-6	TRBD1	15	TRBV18	CASSTGTGSNSPLHF
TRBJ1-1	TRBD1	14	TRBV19	CASSGDRGNREAFF
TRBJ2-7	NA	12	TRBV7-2	CASSLTTYEQYF
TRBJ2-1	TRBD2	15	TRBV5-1	CASSAGLQTYNEQFF
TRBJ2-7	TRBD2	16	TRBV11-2	CASSPQLAVSSYEQYF
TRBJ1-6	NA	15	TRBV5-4	CASSLEQDYNSPLHF
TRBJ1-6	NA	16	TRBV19	CASSPLGSSYNSPLHF
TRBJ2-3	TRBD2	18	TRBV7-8	CASSQGLAGGPNTDTQYF
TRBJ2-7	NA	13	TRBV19	CASSNARFYEQYF
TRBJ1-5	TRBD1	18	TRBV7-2	CASSTGDRGRGSNQPQHF
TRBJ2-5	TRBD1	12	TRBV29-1	CSAMTGGETQYF
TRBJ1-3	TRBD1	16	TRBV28	CASSFDRGDHGNTIYF
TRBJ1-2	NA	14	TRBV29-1	CSVGPGSGEYGYTF
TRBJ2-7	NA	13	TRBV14	CASSQWDTYEQYF
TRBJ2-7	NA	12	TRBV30	CAWSVTGLEQYF
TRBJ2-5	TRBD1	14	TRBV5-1	CASTTNRGTETQYF
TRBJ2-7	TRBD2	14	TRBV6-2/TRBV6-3	CASSYRTSGYEQYF
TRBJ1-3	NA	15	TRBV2	CASSDDSLSGNTIYF
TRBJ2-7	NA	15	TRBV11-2	CASTFTEGFSYEQYF
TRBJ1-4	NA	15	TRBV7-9	CASSLSQGTNEKLFF
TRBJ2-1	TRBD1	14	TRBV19	CASSRDRGRAEQFF
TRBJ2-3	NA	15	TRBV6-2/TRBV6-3	CASSYLLAYTDTQYF